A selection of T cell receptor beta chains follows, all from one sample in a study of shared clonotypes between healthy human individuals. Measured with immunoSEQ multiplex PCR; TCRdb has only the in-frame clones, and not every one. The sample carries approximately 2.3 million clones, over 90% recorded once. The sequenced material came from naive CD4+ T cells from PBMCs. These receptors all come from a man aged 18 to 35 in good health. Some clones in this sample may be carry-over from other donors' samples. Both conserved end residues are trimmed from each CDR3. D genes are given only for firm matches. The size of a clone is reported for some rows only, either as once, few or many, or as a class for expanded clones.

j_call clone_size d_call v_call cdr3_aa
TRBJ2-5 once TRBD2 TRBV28 ASSFFRSRAGGFRETQY
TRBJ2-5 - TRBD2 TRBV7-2 ASSPTRQAGEETQY
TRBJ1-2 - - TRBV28 ASSLRGALGYT
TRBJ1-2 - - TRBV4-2 ASSQEGGSGHYGYT
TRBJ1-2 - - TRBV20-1 SARVDYGYT
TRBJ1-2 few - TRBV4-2 ASSQEYSYGYT
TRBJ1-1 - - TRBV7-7 ASSWGMNTEAF
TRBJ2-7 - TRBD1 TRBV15 ATSSRTGTHYEQY
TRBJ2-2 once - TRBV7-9 ASSTVGGTGELF
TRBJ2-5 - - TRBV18 ASSPRAVAETQY
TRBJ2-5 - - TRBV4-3 ASSQERALKTQY
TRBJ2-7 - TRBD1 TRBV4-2 ASSRDSRGQGAYEQY
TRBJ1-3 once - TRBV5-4 ASSLAPDLGNTIY
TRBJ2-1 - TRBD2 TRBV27 ASSFFGLAGGDSSYNEQF
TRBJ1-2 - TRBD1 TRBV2 ASSEATGIYGYT
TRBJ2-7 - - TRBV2 ASSGGRSYEQY
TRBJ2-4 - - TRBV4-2 ASSPRGELGDRTKNIQY
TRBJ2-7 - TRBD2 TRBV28 ASTTPGLAAVEQY
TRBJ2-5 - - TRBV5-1 ASSFEGSQETQY
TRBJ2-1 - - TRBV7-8 ASSLILVYNEQF
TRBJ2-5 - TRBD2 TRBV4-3 ASSPLSGRAGQETQY
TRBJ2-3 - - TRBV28 ASRRGTDTQY
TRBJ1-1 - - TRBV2 ASSGPNTEAF
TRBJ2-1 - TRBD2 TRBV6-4 ASGREFGNNEQF
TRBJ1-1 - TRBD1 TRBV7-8 ASSLMGQGVTLNTEAF
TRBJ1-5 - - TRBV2 ASSGRGSGVSNQPQH
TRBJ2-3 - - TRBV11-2 ASSLAGVGTDTQY
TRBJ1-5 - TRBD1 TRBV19 ASGTGGGQPQH
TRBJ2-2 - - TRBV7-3 ASSLGPQKQSGELF
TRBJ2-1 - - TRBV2 ASSPGMWNEQF
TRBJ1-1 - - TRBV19 ASRPVNREHGLAEAF
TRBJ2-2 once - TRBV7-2 ASSLLPTGNTGELF
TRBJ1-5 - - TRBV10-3 AIMAGSGQPQH
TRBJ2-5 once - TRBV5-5 ASVKAKWSETQY
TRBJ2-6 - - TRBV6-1 ASSEWETGANVLT
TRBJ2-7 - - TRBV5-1 ASSLGGTSSYEQY
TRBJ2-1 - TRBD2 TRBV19 ASSIDRWTSGGNEQF